This T cell receptor beta chain was profiled in a study of beta chain features in type 1 diabetes. The ends were cut back, 5 bases at V and 7 bases at J, with 9 bases in the middle. CDR1 and CDR2 (germline): SEHNR, FQNEAQ (reference sequence). This CDR3 is 12 amino acids long. All of the isolated RNA was reverse transcribed, so expressed TCRB transcripts were sequenced. Measured with immunoSEQ multiplex PCR; TCRdb has only the in-frame clones, and not every one. The profile shows 310,000 or so clones, about 10% of them singletons. The material sequenced was naive CD4+ T cells from blood. This TCR derives from a woman in her thirties in good health. This rearrangement joins TRBV7-9 to TRBJ2-4; D possibly corresponds to TRBD1 (6 bases). CDR3 sequence: CASSLQGNIQYF. The CDR3 nucleotides read TGTGCCAGCAGCCTGCAGGGGAACATTCAGTACTTC.